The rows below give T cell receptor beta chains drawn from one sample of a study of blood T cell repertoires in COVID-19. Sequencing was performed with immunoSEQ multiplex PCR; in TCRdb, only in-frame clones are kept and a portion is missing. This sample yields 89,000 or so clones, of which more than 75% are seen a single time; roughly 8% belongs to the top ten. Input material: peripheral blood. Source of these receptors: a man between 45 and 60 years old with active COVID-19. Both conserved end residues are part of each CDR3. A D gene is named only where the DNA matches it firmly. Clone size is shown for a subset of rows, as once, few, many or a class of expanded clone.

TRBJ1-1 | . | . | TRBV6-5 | CASSYSTSGREAFF | TGTGCCAGCAGTTACTCGACCAGCGGACGAGAAGCTTTCTTT
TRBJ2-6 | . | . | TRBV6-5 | CASIASFVANVLTF | TGTGCCAGCATAGCTTCTTTTGTGGCCAACGTCCTGACTTTC
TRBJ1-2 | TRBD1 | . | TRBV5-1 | CASSPGGTGGMDGYTF | TGCGCCAGCAGCCCCGGGGGGACAGGGGGAATGGATGGCTACACCTTC
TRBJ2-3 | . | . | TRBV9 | CASSVGKAWASTDTQYF | TGTGCCAGCAGCGTAGGAAAAGCCTGGGCTAGCACAGATACGCAGTATTTT
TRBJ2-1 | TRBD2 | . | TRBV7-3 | CASSLERGFYNEQFF | TGTGCCAGCAGCCTCGAGCGGGGGTTCTACAATGAGCAGTTCTTC
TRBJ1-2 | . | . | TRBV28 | CASTPPGYGYTF | TGTGCCAGCACCCCCCCGGGCTATGGCTACACCTTC
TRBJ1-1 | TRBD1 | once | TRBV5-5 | CASSLSSDRGIAEAFF | TGTGCCAGCAGCTTATCTTCTGACAGGGGGATAGCTGAAGCTTTCTTT
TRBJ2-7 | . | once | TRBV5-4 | CASSLGVYEQYF | TGTGCCAGCAGCTTGGGAGTCTACGAGCAGTACTTC
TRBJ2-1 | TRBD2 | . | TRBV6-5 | CASSSASGSIYEQFF | TGTGCCAGCAGTTCCGCTAGCGGGAGCATCTATGAGCAGTTCTTC
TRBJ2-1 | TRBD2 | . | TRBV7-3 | CASSLPFSGRLFF | TGTGCCAGCAGCTTACCATTTAGCGGGAGGCTGTTCTTC
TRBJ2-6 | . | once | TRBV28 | CASSLPQSGANVLTF | TGTGCCAGCAGTTTACCCCAATCTGGGGCCAACGTCCTGACTTTC
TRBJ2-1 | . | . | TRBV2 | CASSYGDEQFF | TGTGCCAGCAGTTACGGGGATGAGCAGTTCTTC
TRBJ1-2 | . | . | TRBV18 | CASSPERNYGYTF | TGTGCCAGCTCACCGGAGAGAAACTATGGCTACACCTTC
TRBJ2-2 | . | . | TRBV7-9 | CASSLLTGELFF | TGTGCCAGCAGCCTATTAACCGGGGAGCTGTTTTTT
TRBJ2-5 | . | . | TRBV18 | CASSLAGSHQETQYF | TGTGCCAGCTCATTGGCGGGGTCCCACCAAGAGACCCAGTACTTC
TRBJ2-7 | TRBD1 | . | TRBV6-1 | CASSELGTGSYEQYF | TGTGCCAGCAGTGAACTGGGGACAGGATCCTACGAGCAGTACTTC
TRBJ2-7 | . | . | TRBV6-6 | CASISTTGPLSYF | TGTGCCAGCATCTCAACGACAGGACCCCTTTCGTACTTC
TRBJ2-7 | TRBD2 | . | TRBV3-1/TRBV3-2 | CASSQDPGLAREQYF | TGTGCCAGCAGCCAAGACCCCGGACTAGCCCGGGAGCAGTACTTC
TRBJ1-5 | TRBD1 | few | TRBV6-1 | CASSEVQGRNQPQHF | TGTGCCAGCAGTGAGGTACAGGGGCGGAATCAGCCCCAGCATTTT
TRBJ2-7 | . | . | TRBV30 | CACGSLNYEQYF | TGTGCCTGTGGATCTCTTAACTACGAGCAGTACTTC
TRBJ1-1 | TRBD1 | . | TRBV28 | CASRPQGQMNTEAFF | TGTGCCAGCAGACCCCAGGGACAGATGAACACTGAAGCTTTCTTT
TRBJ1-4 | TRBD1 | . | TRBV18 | CASSPNVAGTGGSEKLFF | TGTGCCAGCTCACCAAACGTTGCCGGGACAGGGGGTTCTGAAAAACTGTTTTTT
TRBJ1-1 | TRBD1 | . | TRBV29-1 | CSVYWAGGTEAFF | TGCAGCGTCTACTGGGCAGGGGGGACTGAAGCTTTCTTT
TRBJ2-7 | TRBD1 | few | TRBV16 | CASSDRGVSYEQYF | TGTGCCAGCAGCGACAGGGGGGTTTCCTACGAGCAGTACTTC
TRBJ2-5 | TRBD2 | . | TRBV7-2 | CASSLNPGGSRETQYF | TGTGCCAGCAGCTTAAACCCGGGGGGGTCTAGAGAGACCCAGTACTTC
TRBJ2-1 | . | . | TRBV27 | CASRGQTSYNEQFF | TGTGCCAGCAGGGGACAAACCTCCTACAATGAGCAGTTCTTC
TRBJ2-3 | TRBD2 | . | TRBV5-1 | CASSPIAGGASPQYF | TGCGCCAGCAGCCCTATAGCGGGGGGCGCTTCTCCGCAGTATTTT
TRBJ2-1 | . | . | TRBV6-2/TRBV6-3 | CASSPGSNEQFF | TGTGCCAGCAGTCCAGGTTCCAATGAGCAGTTCTTC
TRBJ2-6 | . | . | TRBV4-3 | CASSQEGGGGANVLTF | TGCGCCAGCAGCCAAGAAGGGGGGGGCGGGGCCAACGTCCTGACTTTC
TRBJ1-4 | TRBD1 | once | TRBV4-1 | CASSHYPTGGGEKLFF | TGCGCCAGCAGCCATTACCCCACAGGGGGGGGTGAAAAACTGTTTTTT
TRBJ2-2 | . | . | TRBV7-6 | CASSLAGAGANTGELFF | TGTGCCAGCAGCTTAGCAGGGGCAGGCGCGAACACCGGGGAGCTGTTTTTT
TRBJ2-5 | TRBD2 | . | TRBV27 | CATSAGGPQETQYF | TGTGCCACCTCGGCGGGGGGCCCCCAAGAGACCCAGTACTTC
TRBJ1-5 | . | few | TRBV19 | CASSIGQVGNQPQHF | TGTGCCAGTAGTATTGGTCAGGTTGGCAATCAGCCCCAGCATTTT
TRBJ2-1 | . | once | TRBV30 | CAWSVGTHSYNEQFF | TGTGCCTGGAGTGTCGGGACACACTCCTACAATGAGCAGTTCTTC
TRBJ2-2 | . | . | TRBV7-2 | CASSFEPRARTGELFF | TGTGCCAGCAGCTTCGAACCGCGGGCGAGGACCGGGGAGCTGTTTTTT
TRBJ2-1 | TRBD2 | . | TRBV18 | CASSPRGLADYNEQFF | TGTGCCAGCTCACCACGGGGACTAGCAGATTATAATGAGCAGTTCTTC
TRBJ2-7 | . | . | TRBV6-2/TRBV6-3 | CASSYDRPSYEQYF | TGTGCCAGCAGTTACGACAGGCCCTCCTACGAGCAGTACTTC
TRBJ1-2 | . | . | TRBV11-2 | CASSLDRVTNYGYTF | TGTGCCAGCAGCTTAGACAGGGTTACTAACTATGGCTACACCTTC
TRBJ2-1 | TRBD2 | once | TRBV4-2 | CASSAIAGGNNEQFF | TGTGCCAGCTCCGCCATAGCGGGGGGGAACAATGAGCAGTTCTTC
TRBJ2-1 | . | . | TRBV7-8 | CASSLVGGNSYNEQFF | TGTGCCAGCAGCTTAGTGGGGGGAAACTCCTACAATGAGCAGTTCTTC